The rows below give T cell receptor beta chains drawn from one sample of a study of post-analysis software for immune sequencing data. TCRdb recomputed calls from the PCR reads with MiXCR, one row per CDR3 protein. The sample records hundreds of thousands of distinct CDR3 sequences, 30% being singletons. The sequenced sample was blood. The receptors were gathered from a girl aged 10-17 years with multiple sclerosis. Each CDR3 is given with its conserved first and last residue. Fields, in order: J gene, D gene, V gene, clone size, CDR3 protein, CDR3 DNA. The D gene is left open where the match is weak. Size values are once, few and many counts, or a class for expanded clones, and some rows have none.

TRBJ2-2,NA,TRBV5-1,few,CASSLTAITGELFF,TGCGCCAGCAGCTTGACAGCAATCACCGGGGAGCTGTTTTTT
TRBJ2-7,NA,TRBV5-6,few,CASSLGQVSYEQYF,TGTGCCAGCAGCTTGGGACAGGTCTCCTACGAGCAGTACTTC
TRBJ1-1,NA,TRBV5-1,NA,CASSLRPENTEAFF,TGCGCCAGCAGCTTGAGGCCGGAAAACACTGAAGCTTTCTTT
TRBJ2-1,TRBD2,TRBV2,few,CASGGGAFAYNEQFF,TGTGCCAGCGGCGGGGGGGCCTTCGCCTACAATGAGCAGTTCTTC
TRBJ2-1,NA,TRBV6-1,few,CASMGTNNEQFF,TGTGCCAGCATGGGGACCAACAATGAGCAGTTCTTC
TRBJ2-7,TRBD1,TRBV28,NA,CAGRTGLHEQYF,TGTGCCGGCAGGACAGGGCTCCACGAGCAGTACTTC
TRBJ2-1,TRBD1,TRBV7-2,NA,CASSQARRTGTGQFF,TGTGCCAGCAGCCAAGCTAGGAGGACCGGGACAGGACAGTTCTTC
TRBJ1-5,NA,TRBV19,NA,CASSIDLWGRQPQHF,TGTGCCAGTAGTATAGATCTTTGGGGTCGTCAGCCCCAGCATTTT
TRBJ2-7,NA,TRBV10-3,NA,CATTLNLLGDEQYF,TGTGCCACTACATTAAATCTCCTCGGGGACGAGCAGTACTTC
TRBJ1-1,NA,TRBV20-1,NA,CSPRGATEAFF,TGCAGCCCACGGGGTGCAACTGAAGCTTTCTTT
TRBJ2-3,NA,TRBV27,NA,CASSFGAHTDTQYF,TGTGCCAGCAGTTTTGGCGCCCACACAGATACGCAGTATTTT
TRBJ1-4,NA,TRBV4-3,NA,CASRSSRAKLFF,TGCGCCAGCAGGAGTTCCCGGGCGAAACTGTTTTTT
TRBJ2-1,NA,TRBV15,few,CATSRGAGPPVNEQFF,TGTGCCACCAGCAGAGGGGCCGGGCCACCTGTGAATGAGCAGTTCTTC
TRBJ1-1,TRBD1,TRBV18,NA,CASSPDRGHAFF,TGTGCCAGCTCACCCGACAGGGGCCATGCTTTCTTT
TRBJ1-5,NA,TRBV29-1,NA,CSVGFVAGHNQPQHF,TGCAGCGTTGGGTTTGTGGCAGGGCACAATCAGCCCCAGCATTTT
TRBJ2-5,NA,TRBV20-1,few,CSARASAGHQETQYF,TGCAGTGCCCGCGCTTCCGCGGGGCACCAAGAGACCCAGTACTTC
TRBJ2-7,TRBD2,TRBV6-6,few,CASRASGAYEQYF,TGTGCCAGCAGGGCTAGCGGGGCATACGAGCAGTACTTC
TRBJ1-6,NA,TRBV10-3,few,CAIRPGQNSPPHF,TGTGCCATTCGGCCTGGACAGAATTCACCCCCCCACTTT
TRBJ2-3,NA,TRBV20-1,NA,CSARDPLTSTDTQYF,TGCAGTGCTAGAGACCCTCTCACTAGCACAGATACGCAGTATTTT
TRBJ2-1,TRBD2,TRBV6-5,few,CASSLIGGSNEQFF,TGTGCCAGCAGTCTTATCGGGGGGAGCAATGAGCAGTTCTTC
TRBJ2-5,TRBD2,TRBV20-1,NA,CSTGRTSINEQYF,TGCAGTACTGGACGGACTAGCATAAATGAGCAGTACTTC
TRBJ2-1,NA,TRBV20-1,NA,CSATDGSSYNEQFF,TGCAGTGCAACGGACGGAAGCTCCTACAATGAGCAGTTCTTC
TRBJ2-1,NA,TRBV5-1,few,CASSPFFGEVYNEQFF,TGTGCCAGCAGTCCTTTCTTCGGGGAGGTCTACAATGAGCAGTTCTTC
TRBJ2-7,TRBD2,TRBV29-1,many,CSAAGTSGSYEQYF,TGCAGCGCCGCCGGGACTAGCGGCTCCTACGAGCAGTACTTC
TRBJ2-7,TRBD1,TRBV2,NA,CASTVDRGYGEQYF,TGTGCCAGCACGGTCGACAGGGGTTATGGCGAGCAGTACTTC
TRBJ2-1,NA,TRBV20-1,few,CSARTRRLYNEQFF,TGCAGTGCTAGGACCCGGCGGCTCTACAATGAGCAGTTCTTC
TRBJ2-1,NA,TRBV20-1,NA,CSASGRVNNEQFF,TGCAGTGCTAGCGGGCGGGTAAACAATGAGCAGTTCTTC
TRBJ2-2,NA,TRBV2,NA,CASSHPRQGDTGELFF,TGTGCCAGCAGCCACCCCAGGCAGGGAGACACCGGGGAGCTGTTTTTT
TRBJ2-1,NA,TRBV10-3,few,CATAGGGRYNEQFF,TGTGCCACTGCCGGTGGCGGGCGGTACAATGAGCAGTTCTTC
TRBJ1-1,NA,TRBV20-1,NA,CSARGDGANTEAFF,TGCAGTGCTAGAGGGGACGGGGCGAACACTGAAGCTTTCTTT
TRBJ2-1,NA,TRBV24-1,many,CATSAGRRNEQFF,TGTGCCACCTCAGCAGGGAGACGCAATGAGCAGTTCTTC
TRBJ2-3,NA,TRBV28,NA,CASSLGGPSDTQYF,TGTGCCAGCAGCCTGGGGGGGCCCTCAGATACGCAGTATTTT
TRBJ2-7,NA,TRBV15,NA,CATSSRDKSYNEQYF,TGTGCCACCAGCAGCCGGGACAAGTCATACAATGAGCAGTACTTC
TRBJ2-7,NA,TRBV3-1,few,CASSQVPGATYEQYF,TGTGCCAGCAGCCAAGTCCCGGGGGCAACCTACGAGCAGTACTTC
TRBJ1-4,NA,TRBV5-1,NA,CASSSDGDQVSEKLFF,TGCGCCAGCAGCTCTGACGGGGACCAGGTCAGCGAAAAACTGTTTTTT
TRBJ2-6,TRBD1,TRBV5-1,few,CASSSQPGTGYSGANVLTF,TGCGCCAGCAGCTCGCAGCCCGGGACAGGATACTCTGGGGCCAACGTCCTGACTTTC
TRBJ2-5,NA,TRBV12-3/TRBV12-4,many,CASSLGNQETQYF,TGTGCCAGCAGTTTGGGCAACCAAGAGACCCAGTACTTC
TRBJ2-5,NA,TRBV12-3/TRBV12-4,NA,CASRRSTYQETQYF,TGTGCCAGCAGGCGGTCCACGTACCAAGAGACCCAGTACTTC
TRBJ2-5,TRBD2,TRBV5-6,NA,CASSFGLAADEQYF,TGTGCCAGCAGCTTTGGACTAGCTGCTGATGAGCAGTACTTC
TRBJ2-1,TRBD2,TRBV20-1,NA,CSTQTQRDSNEQFF,TGCAGTACCCAGACGCAGCGGGACTCCAATGAGCAGTTCTTC
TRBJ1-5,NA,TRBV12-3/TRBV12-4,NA,CAGSLVAGFMQPQHF,TGTGCCGGCAGTTTAGTTGCAGGGTTTATGCAGCCCCAGCATTTT
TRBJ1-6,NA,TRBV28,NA,CASSSGGQGNSPLHF,TGTGCCAGCAGTTCGGGGGGGCAGGGGAATTCACCCCTCCACTTT
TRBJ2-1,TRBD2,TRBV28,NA,CASSFSGREFNEQFF,TGTGCCAGCAGTTTTTCGGGGCGGGAGTTCAATGAGCAGTTCTTC
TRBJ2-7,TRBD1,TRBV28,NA,CASSPYRGLAYEQYF,TGTGCCAGCAGTCCATACAGGGGGCTAGCCTACGAGCAGTACTTC